These 32 T cell receptor beta chains were sequenced from one sample in a study of T-cell reconstitution after alpha-beta-depleted transplantation in children. The TCRbeta library was prepared with unique molecular identifiers. TCRdb re-analysed the PCR reads in MiXCR, keeping a single row per CDR3 protein. This table holds 65,000 to 85,000 distinct CDR3 sequences, approximately 10% found once. The sequencing used PBMCs, collected before TCRalphabeta/CD19-depleted stem cell transplant. These receptors originate from a boy younger than 18 with acute myeloid leukemia, due to receive a stem cell transplant.

The J gene is TRBJ2-1, the V gene TRBV25-1; possible D gene TRBD1, 6 bases. The V end was cut by 5 bases, the J end by 3 bases, with 11 bases between. The CDR3 length is 14 residues. Germline loops: CDR1 MGHDK, CDR2 SYGVNS. CDR3 nucleotide sequence: TGTGCCAGCAGTAGAATAGGGGGCTACAATGAGCAGTTCTTC. It is translated as CASSRIGGYNEQFF.

The chain couples TRBV29-1 to TRBJ2-2; TRBD1 is a possible D gene (6 bases). This CDR3 contains 13 residues. Looked up from germline, CDR1 is SQVTM and CDR2 is ANQGSEA. Trimming pared 4 bases from V and 2 bases from J, leaving 8 bases between. This chain's CDR3 is CSVGGLNTGELFF. For the CDR3, the DNA is TGCAGCGTTGGGGGGCTTAACACCGGGGAGCTGTTTTTT.

Many counts were recorded for this clonotype. V is TRBV24-1 and J is TRBJ2-7, with 7 bases identical to TRBD1. CDR3 length: 14 amino acids. V dropped 1 base and J dropped 3; count of bases not matched to a gene: 2. CDR1 is KGHDR and CDR2 is SFDVKD in the germline V gene. The CDR3 is CATSDFAGGYEQYV. The CDR3 coding sequence is TGTGCCACCAGTGATTTCGCAGGGGGCTACGAGCAGTACGTC.

In its sample, this clonotype was seen a few times. This may come from a read error, since a much larger clone is one base off. The V and J genes are TRBV5-1 and TRBJ2-3; 9 nucleotides align to TRBD2. The length of the CDR3 is 17 residues. Germline loops: CDR1 SGHRS, CDR2 YFSETQ. CDR3 region: CASSLAGTSSGTDTKYF. The CDR3 DNA reads TGCGCCAGCAGCTTGGCCGGGACTAGCAGCGGCACAGATACGAAGTATTTT.

In its sample, this clonotype was seen a few times. The rearrangement uses TRBV12-5 and TRBJ1-2; tentative D call: TRBD1 (6 bases). V lost 2 bases and J 3 bases, leaving 19 bases between the germline ends. From germline, CDR1 is LGHNT and CDR2 FRNRAP. The CDR3 runs 17 residues. The CDR3 nucleotides read TGTGCTAGTGGTTTGCTGTGGGGACACCTACGAGACTATGGCTACACCTTC. Its protein is CASGLLWGHLRDYGYTF.

This clonotype was observed a few times. The chain links TRBV4-3 to TRBJ2-2; tentative D call: TRBD2 (6 bases). The germline V gene has CDR1 LGHNA and CDR2 YSLEER. The CDR3 extends over 17 amino acids. V lost 0 bases, J lost 6 bases, and 17 bases lay in between. The CDR3 here is CASSQEGRRDLSGELFF. CDR3 DNA sequence: TGCGCCAGCAGCCAAGAAGGAAGGCGGGATTTGTCCGGGGAGCTGTTTTTT.

Ten or more counts support this clonotype. The chain combines TRBV15 with TRBJ2-5; D is unclear. Germline CDR1 is LNHNV and CDR2 is YYDKDF (reference sequence). Trimming took 6 bases from V and 5 from J, leaving 10 bases between them. This CDR3 is 12 amino acids long. CDR3 residues: CATSVALETQYF. DNA of the CDR3: TGTGCCACCAGTGTGGCTTTGGAGACCCAGTACTTC.

In this sample, this clonotype turned up a few times. The chain uses TRBV7-2 and TRBJ2-1; TRBD2 might be the D (6 bases). The CDR3 is 17 residues long. Germline CDR1 and CDR2: SGHTA and FQGNSA. V lost 1 base and J lost 0, with 13 bases in between. The CDR3 bases are TGTGCCAGCAGCTTAGTTGGCGGGGCGGGCTCCTACAATGAGCAGTTCTTC. Translation gives CASSLVGGAGSYNEQFF.

This clonotype appeared many times. The rearrangement joins TRBV5-1 to TRBJ1-2, with 12 bases identical to TRBD1. After removal of 0 bases from V and 2 bases from J, the junction contained 5 bases not matched to a gene. Per the germline V gene, CDR1 is SGHRS and CDR2 is YFSETQ. This CDR3 has 17 amino acids. Here the CDR3 DNA reads TGCGCCAGCAGCTTGGAGGGGGACAGGGGGCGAAACTATGGCTACACCTTC. Its protein product is CASSLEGDRGRNYGYTF.

This clonotype was seen ten or more times. The chain employs TRBV12-3 or TRBV12-4 and TRBJ2-1; 7 positions match TRBD1. The CDR3 covers 15 residues. J gave up 5 bases and V 6 bases, and 10 bases lay outside the gene matches. CDR3 nucleotides: TGTGCCAGCAGCCCTACCTGGACAGGCAACAATGAGCAGTTCTTC. Translating gives CASSPTWTGNNEQFF.

The table lists this clonotype with many counts. J is TRBJ2-5 and V is TRBV12-3 or TRBV12-4; D is unresolved. The CDR3 contains 14 residues. V lost 6 bases to trimming and J lost 0 bases, with 11 bases between them. CDR3 coding DNA: TGTGCCAGCAGCTTCGGCAGGTACCAAGAGACCCAGTACTTC. Encoded protein: CASSFGRYQETQYF.

This clonotype was found many times. The chain combines TRBV9 with TRBJ2-1; either TRBD1 or TRBD2 may supply D (6 bases each). Trimming pared 4 bases from V and 7 bases from J, leaving 21 bases between. The CDR3 spans 16 residues. Germline lookup yields CDR1 SGDLS and CDR2 YYNGEE. The CDR3 DNA reads as TGTGCCAGCAGCTATCCCCGGCCCAGGGGAGGAAATGAGCAGTTCTTC. This sequence encodes CASSYPRPRGGNEQFF.

By frequency in the sample, this clonotype is medium-sized. The rearrangement uses TRBV25-1 and TRBJ1-3, with 7 bases identical to TRBD1. The CDR3 is made up of 15 amino acids. Germline V gives CDR1 MGHDK, CDR2 SYGVNS. Trimming removed 4 bases from V and 0 bases from J; junction bases left unmatched: 3. The CDR3 sequence: CASSAGTDSGNTIYF. In DNA, the CDR3 is TGTGCCAGCAGTGCCGGGACAGACTCTGGAAACACCATATATTTT.

This clonotype was detected many times. The chain recombines TRBV27 with TRBJ1-1, with D perhaps TRBD1 (6 bases). The CDR3 has 14 residues. Germline V gene lookup returns CDR1 MNHEY and CDR2 SMNVEV (reference sequence). V was cut by 3 bases and J by 4 bases, with 12 bases left in between. CDR3 nucleotide sequence: TGTGCCAGCAGTTTTCATAGGACAGCCACTGAAGCTTTCTTT. It is translated as CASSFHRTATEAFF.

In this sample, this clonotype turned up a few times. This chain joins TRBV12-3 or TRBV12-4 and TRBJ2-2; 10 bases agree with TRBD2. V shed 2 bases, J shed 1 base, and the junction held 7 bases outside the gene matches. The CDR3 extends over 18 amino acids. CDR3 DNA sequence: TGTGCCAGCAGTTTACCCTTGAGACTAGCGGGGAACACCGGGGAGCTGTTTTTT. This gives the protein CASSLPLRLAGNTGELFF.

This clonotype was observed many times. The V call is TRBV4-3, the J call TRBJ2-7; D is unclear. Per the germline V gene, CDR1 is LGHNA and CDR2 is YSLEER. V lost 0 bases and J lost 7, with 13 bases in between. The CDR3 totals 14 residues. This CDR3 reads CASSQERLMGEQYF. The CDR3 DNA sequence: TGCGCCAGCAGCCAAGAGCGCCTAATGGGAGAGCAGTACTTC.

This clonotype occurred many times. The V call is TRBV5-6, the J call TRBJ1-6, with 8 bases aligning to TRBD1. The CDR3 spans 15 residues. Germline assignment: CDR1 SGHDT and CDR2 YYEEEE. Unmatched junction bases numbered 3, after V lost 0 bases and J lost 7 bases. CDR3 sequence: CASSLVRGQNSPLHF. The CDR3 DNA is TGTGCCAGCAGCTTGGTCAGGGGGCAGAATTCACCCCTCCACTTT.

This clonotype has at least ten counts. V gene TRBV24-1 combines with J gene TRBJ2-7; D is unclear. Germline V gives CDR1 KGHDR, CDR2 SFDVKD. With 1 base removed from V and 13 bases from J, the gap between germline ends came to 10 bases. CDR3 size: 11 residues. The CDR3 spells CATSDLPRFYF. The CDR3 region has the DNA TGTGCCACCAGTGATTTACCCCGCTTCTACTTC.

In this sample, this clonotype turned up many times. The genes are TRBV20-1 and TRBJ2-5, with TRBD2 matching over 10 bases. The CDR3 contains 17 residues. From germline, CDR1 is DFQATT and CDR2 SNEGSKA (reference sequence). The V gene end was trimmed by 3 bases and the J gene end by 7 bases; junction bases not matched to a gene: 17. The CDR3 bases are TGCAGTGCTAGTCCAAGCGGGGGGGCCTGGGGCAGCGGGACCCAGTACTTC. Translation: CSASPSGGAWGSGTQYF.

This clonotype has a count of ten or more. CDR3 amino acids: CASSPGTTNEQFF. In DNA form, the CDR3 reads TGTGCCAGCTCACCAGGGACTACGAATGAGCAGTTCTTC. The rearrangement joins TRBV18 to TRBJ2-1, with 7 bases matching TRBD2. Germline assignment: CDR1 KGHSH and CDR2 LQKENI. This CDR3 is built from 13 residues. V was pared by 2 bases and J by 7 bases, with 2 bases of the junction left unmatched.

The table lists this clonotype with many counts. J is TRBJ1-5 and V is TRBV7-9, with 9 bases matching TRBD1. V lost 1 base and J lost 1; bases outside the gene matches: 5. From germline, CDR1 is SEHNR and CDR2 FQNEAQ (reference sequence). CDR3 length: 17 amino acids. The CDR3 coding sequence is TGTGCCAGCAGCTTAGGAACGGGGACAGGGAGCAATCAGCCCCAGCATTTT. Translated: CASSLGTGTGSNQPQHF.

This clonotype was observed many times. CDR3 region: CSTHWSSNTDTQYF. CDR3 coding DNA: TGCAGTACCCACTGGTCCTCCAACACAGATACGCAGTATTTT. J is TRBJ2-3 and V is TRBV20-1; D remains ambiguous. V was shortened by 8 bases and J by 2 bases, with 17 bases between the two germline ends. From germline, CDR1 is DFQATT and CDR2 SNEGSKA (reference sequence). CDR3 length equals 14 residues.

In its sample, this clonotype was seen many times. The chain combines TRBV7-9 with TRBJ2-5; TRBD2 aligns across 7 bases. This CDR3 has 14 amino acids. Germline assignment: CDR1 SEHNR and CDR2 FQNEAQ (reference sequence). The V and J ends lost 1 base and 4 bases, in that order; junction bases with no gene match: 3. The CDR3 DNA is TGTGCCAGCAGCTTAGGAGCTAGCGGAGAGACCCAGTACTTC. This gives the protein CASSLGASGETQYF.

This clonotype was detected many times. The chain couples TRBV20-1 to TRBJ2-7; TRBD2 aligns across 14 bases. V lost 6 bases and J lost 6; bases outside the gene matches: 7. The CDR3 extends over 14 amino acids. Looked up from germline, CDR1 is DFQATT and CDR2 is SNEGSKA (reference sequence). This CDR3 is CSATPGLAGVEQYF. The CDR3 region has the DNA TGCAGTGCCACACCGGGACTAGCGGGAGTCGAGCAGTACTTC.

This rearrangement joins TRBV29-1 to TRBJ2-2; D is undetermined. Germline V gene data show CDR1 as SQVTM and CDR2 as ANQGSEA. V lost 5 bases and J lost 2, with 18 bases in between. This CDR3 is built from 16 residues. The CDR3 region has the DNA TGCAGCGTTTCACCCATGACACGACTTAACACCGGGGAGCTGTTTTTT. Encoded protein: CSVSPMTRLNTGELFF.

Many counts were recorded for this clonotype. The J gene is TRBJ2-7, the V gene TRBV6-5; 7 bases line up with TRBD1. J was trimmed by 3 bases and V by 4 bases; bases with no gene match: 12. The CDR3 runs to 16 residues. Per the germline V gene, CDR1 is MNHEY and CDR2 is SVGAGI. The CDR3 DNA reads as TGTGCCAGCAGTTCCTCGGACAGGTCCCCTATCTACGAGCAGTACGTC. Translated: CASSSSDRSPIYEQYV.

The table lists this clonotype with many counts. The V and J genes are TRBV6-5 and TRBJ1-5; TRBD1 might be the D (5 bases). The germline CDR1 and CDR2 sequences are MNHEY and SVGAGI. V was trimmed by 0 bases and J by 7 bases, leaving 13 bases between them. The CDR3 is 15 amino acids. The CDR3 sequence is CASSYSGAGVQPQHF. CDR3 sequence (DNA): TGTGCCAGCAGTTACTCAGGGGCCGGAGTACAGCCCCAGCATTTT.

The sample holds many counts of this clonotype. This chain links TRBV19 with TRBJ1-5; no reliable D call. V was cut by 9 bases and J by 5 bases, with 14 bases left in between. The CDR3 has 13 amino acids. Per germline, CDR1 LNHDA and CDR2 SQIVND (reference sequence). The CDR3 loop reads CASEDKIYQPQHF. DNA of the CDR3: TGTGCCAGCGAAGACAAGATTTATCAGCCCCAGCATTTT.

In its sample, this clonotype was seen once. The rearrangement joins TRBV28 to TRBJ1-5, with D tentatively TRBD1 (6 bases). This CDR3 contains 16 residues. V was cut by 3 bases and J by 2 bases, with 14 bases left in between. Germline V gives CDR1 MDHEN, CDR2 SYDVKM. This chain's CDR3 is CASSLYYRVGNQPQHF. CDR3 sequence (DNA): TGTGCCAGCAGTTTGTACTACAGGGTTGGCAATCAGCCCCAGCATTTT.

The rearrangement uses TRBV20-1 and TRBJ2-6; D remains unclear. Germline V gene lookup returns CDR1 DFQATT and CDR2 SNEGSKA (reference sequence). The CDR3 is made up of 19 amino acids. V lost 3 bases and J lost 0, with 21 bases in between. The CDR3 reads CSARPAPGQVYSGANVLTF. The CDR3 region has the DNA TGCAGTGCTAGGCCCGCACCCGGGCAAGTCTACTCTGGGGCCAACGTCCTGACTTTC.

This clonotype was counted ten times or more. CDR3 region: CASRADRRHYNEQFF. The CDR3 DNA sequence: TGTGCCAGCAGGGCCGACAGGCGCCACTACAATGAGCAGTTCTTC. The gene calls are TRBV5-5 and TRBJ2-1; possible D gene TRBD1, 6 bases. Trimming removed 5 bases at V and 3 bases at J, with 15 bases between. This CDR3 spans 15 amino acids. Germline CDR1 SGHKS, CDR2 YYEKEE (reference sequence).

This clonotype was seen many times. V is TRBV20-1 and J is TRBJ2-3; tentative D call: TRBD1 (7 bases). V was cut by 2 bases and J by 3 bases, with 15 bases left in between. CDR3 size: 15 residues. Germline CDR1 is DFQATT and CDR2 is SNEGSKA (reference sequence). Written as DNA, the CDR3 is TGCAGTGCTAGATCTTCAGGGGGGAGGACAGATACGCAGTATTTT. It codes for CSARSSGGRTDTQYF.